This T cell receptor beta chain was sequenced in a study of blood T cell repertoires in COVID-19. Looking at the study overall: COVID-19 samples from acute and convalescent phases originated in the United States, Italy and Spain. The cDNA or gDNA used as material had been derived from T cells, B-cell-depleted T cells, or PBMCs.

Original methodology: Amplified reference gene primers provided the basis for estimating nucleated cell counts. Generated by immunoSEQ multiplex PCR, the TCRdb table keeps only in-frame clones and is missing some. V and J calls and clone size come straight from that table; D and trimming were deduced from the DNA. The sample lists under 200,000 clones, around 87% occurring once. The CDR3 is 14 residues long. The trim removed 5 bases at V and 3 bases at J, leaving 4 bases unmatched. CDR1 is MNHEY and CDR2 is SMNVEV in the germline V gene (reference sequence). This receptor was obtained from a man aged 35 to 55 with active or convalescent COVID-19. The J gene is TRBJ1-1, the V gene TRBV27, with 9 bases matching TRBD1. Sequencing was performed on peripheral blood. CDR3 sequence reads: CASSRDRVYTEAFF. The CDR3 coding sequence is TGTGCCAGCAGTCGGGACAGGGTGTACACTGAAGCTTTCTTT.